The entry that follows covers one T cell receptor beta chain sequence. This specimen comes from a study of shared clonotypes between healthy human individuals. Study background: Contributing individuals were two females and three males aged 18 to 49.

Researchers partitioned CD4+ cells into CD45RA+ naive and CD45RA-negative memory subsets. Each subset's genomic DNA was shared equally among a number of immunoSEQ plates. TCRdb's table, derived via immunoSEQ multiplex PCR, lists solely in-frame clones and lacks some. The sample contains over a million clones, 75% to 85% of which appear only once. Deletions cut 6 bases from V and 2 bases from J, with 10 bases between. The CDR3 covers 13 residues. Germline V gene lookup returns CDR1 SNHLY and CDR2 FYNNEI. The TCR sequence derives from a man aged 18 to 30 in good health. Some clones in this sample may be carry-over from other donors' samples. The sample comprised memory CD4+ T cells from PBMCs. Sample subset: CD45RA-negative fraction. V and J are TRBV2 and TRBJ1-2; TRBD1 might be the D (6 bases). The CDR3 reads CASRSDRNYGYTF. The CDR3 DNA follows: TGTGCCAGCAGGTCGGACAGAAACTATGGCTACACCTTC.